This TCR beta chain derives from a study of cytomegalovirus exposure and HLA in healthy donors. Study-level background: Later, an analysis reported that the 130 or so validation repertoires had used the same platform as the 550 to 750 first-cohort repertoires.

Libraries were prepared by immunoSEQ multiplex PCR; TCRdb keeps only in-frame clonotypes and omits some of them. The table includes tens of thousands of clones, 93% detected once. Remarks on this clone: Its antigen is undetermined.

Germline lookup yields CDR1 SGHTA and CDR2 FQGNSA. This CDR3 has 14 amino acids. Between the trimmed V and J ends, which lost 6 bases and 6 bases, there was a span of 18 bases. Study observations and caveats: Specificity for CMV antigens was confirmed in vitro for three of the CMV-associated chains. There were 150 to 200 TCR beta chains listed as cytomegalovirus-associated. Subsequent analysis of the roughly 120 validation repertoires found a tendency for first-cohort TCR clusters to co-occur.

The rearrangement joins TRBV7-2 to TRBJ2-7; D remains unclear. The sequence came from a woman between 25 and 40 years old in good health and CMV-seronegative. Sequenced material: PBMCs. CDR3 DNA: TGTGCCAGCAGTTCCGGCCCCGCCCGCGGCGAGCAGTACTTC. This codes for CASSSGPARGEQYF.